Each of the 20 T cell receptor beta chains below was sequenced from the same sample in a study of blood T cell repertoires in COVID-19. Generated by immunoSEQ multiplex PCR, the TCRdb table keeps only in-frame clones and is missing some. The data contain approximately 250,000 clones, over 90% of them singletons. Sample: peripheral blood. The receptors were sampled from a man younger than 45 with COVID-19, enrolled during active disease.

The J gene is TRBJ1-3, the V gene TRBV7-9; 7 bases map to TRBD1. CDR3 length: 16 amino acids. Looked up from germline, CDR1 is SEHNR and CDR2 is FQNEAQ (reference sequence). Trimming took 5 bases from V and 0 from J; bases not matched to a gene: 7. For the CDR3, the DNA is TGTGCCAGCAGCCCCACGGGACAGCTCTCTGGAAACACCATATATTTT. Translating gives CASSPTGQLSGNTIYF.

The chain uses TRBV5-6 and TRBJ1-3, with a tentative D call TRBD1 (5 bases). V was shortened by 2 bases and J by 4 bases, with 10 bases between the two germline ends. This CDR3 has 14 amino acids. Germline values: CDR1 SGHDT, CDR2 YYEEEE. The CDR3 DNA is TGTGCCAGCAGCTTTCTGCAGGGCGGAAACACCATATATTTT. This codes for CASSFLQGGNTIYF. Full variable domain (remainder filled in from reference TRBV5-6 and TRBJ1-3): DAGVTQSPTHLIKTRGQQVTLRCSPKSGHDTVSWYQQALGQGPQFIFQYYEEEERQRGNFPDRFSGHQFPNYSSELNVNALLLGDSALYLCASSFLQGGNTIYFGEGSWLTVV.

This chain joins TRBV19 and TRBJ1-5, with D perhaps TRBD1 (5 bases). The V and J ends lost 6 bases and 0 bases respectively, with 12 bases between them. From germline, CDR1 is LNHDA and CDR2 SQIVND (reference sequence). There are 15 residues in the CDR3. The CDR3 region has the DNA TGTGCCAGTAGGGAGCGACAGAGTAGCAATCAGCCCCAGCATTTT. It specifies CASRERQSSNQPQHF.

CDR3 coding DNA: TGTGCTAGTGGCCCGGGACAGATTAATGAAAAACTGTTTTTT. Amino acids: CASGPGQINEKLFF. The rearrangement uses TRBV12-5 and TRBJ1-4; 7 positions agree with TRBD1. The CDR3 is 14 amino acids. The V segment lost 6 bases and the J segment 4 bases; nucleotides outside the gene matches: 5. The V gene's germline CDR1 is LGHNT and CDR2 FRNRAP.

This rearrangement joins TRBV9 to TRBJ2-5, with TRBD2 matching 7 bases. The CDR3 has 14 amino acids. CDR1 is SGDLS and CDR2 is YYNGEE in the germline V gene. The V segment lost 3 bases and the J segment 0 bases; nucleotides outside the gene matches: 2. The CDR3 region is CASSAAGDQETQYF. The CDR3 DNA is TGTGCCAGCAGCGCCGCGGGAGACCAAGAGACCCAGTACTTC.

This clone was seen once. Sequence at one end of the junction differs from germline and may be a read error. V and J are TRBV13 and TRBJ2-7; D is undetermined. The CDR3 length is 8 residues. Per germline, CDR1 PRHDT and CDR2 FYEKMQ (reference sequence). The CDR3 reads CASSTRNF. The DNA of the CDR3 is TGTGCCAGCAGCACCAGGAACTTC. The full variable domain, in which reference TRBV13 and TRBJ2-7 provide the parts outside the CDR3, is AAGVIQSPRHLIKEKRETATLKCYPIPRHDTVYWYQQGPGQDPQFLISFYEKMQSDKGSIPDRFSAQQFSDYHSELNMSSLELGDSALYFCASSTRNFGPGTRLTVT.

The chain couples TRBV11-3 to TRBJ1-1; 11 bases line up with TRBD1. Germline V gene sequence: CDR1 SGHNT, CDR2 YENEEA. V lost 5 bases and J lost 5; bases outside the gene matches: 10. This CDR3 is built from 16 residues. Written as DNA, the CDR3 is TGTGCCAGCAGCCCCGCGGGGGGACAGGGGGATACTGAAGCTTTCTTT. Encoded protein: CASSPAGGQGDTEAFF. Based on the CDR3 plus reference TRBV11-3 and TRBJ1-1, the full variable domain is EAGVVQSPRYKIIEKKQPVAFWCNPISGHNTLYWYLQNLGQGPELLIRYENEEAVDDSQLPKDRFSAERLKGVDSTLKIQPAELGDSAVYLCASSPAGGQGDTEAFFGQGTRLTVV.

The chain combines TRBV27 with TRBJ1-2; maybe TRBD1 (5 bases). Germline CDR1 reads MNHEY; CDR2 reads SMNVEV (reference sequence). The CDR3 runs to 12 residues. Trimming pared 6 bases from V and 5 bases from J, leaving 10 bases between. The CDR3 DNA reads TGTGCCAGCAGCGACAGACATTATGGCTACACCTTC. The encoded protein is CASSDRHYGYTF.

This clone came up a few times. V gene TRBV11-2 combines with J gene TRBJ1-2; the D is unclear. Germline-derived CDR1 and CDR2 are SGHAT and FQNNGV. Trimming stripped 1 base from V and 4 bases from J, with 7 bases between. CDR3 length: 13 residues. The CDR3 DNA reads TGTGCCAGCAGCTTAGTGTCAGGCTATGGCTACACCTTC. Protein sequence: CASSLVSGYGYTF.

The rearrangement links TRBV19 to TRBJ2-6, with D tentatively TRBD1 (5 bases). Germline CDR1 is LNHDA and CDR2 is SQIVND (reference sequence). CDR3 size: 16 residues. V lost 5 bases and J 2 bases, leaving 13 bases between the germline ends. CDR3 residues: CASSVMGPPGANVLTF. As DNA, the CDR3 is TGTGCCAGTAGTGTCATGGGGCCGCCTGGGGCCAACGTCCTGACTTTC.

This sequence joins TRBV4-1 and TRBJ2-5; 10 bases align to TRBD1. J gave up 4 bases and V 1 base, and 6 bases lay outside the gene matches. Per germline, CDR1 MGHRA and CDR2 YSYEKL. The CDR3 runs to 16 residues. CDR3 sequence: CASSQGTGGGTETQYF. The CDR3 DNA follows: TGCGCCAGCAGCCAAGGGACAGGGGGAGGGACAGAGACCCAGTACTTC.

The chain links TRBV7-7 to TRBJ2-3, with D perhaps matching TRBD1 (5 bases). This CDR3 spans 15 amino acids. Germline loops: CDR1 SSHAT, CDR2 FNYEAQ (reference sequence). The V and J ends lost 4 bases and 0 bases respectively, with 11 bases between them. The CDR3 DNA follows: TGTGCCAGCAGCTCTACAGGCTCTAGCACAGATACGCAGTATTTT. As protein: CASSSTGSSTDTQYF.

The CDR3 here is CASSNRGNTIYF. The DNA of the CDR3 is TGTGCCAGCAGTAACAGAGGAAACACCATATATTTT. V and J are TRBV12-3 or TRBV12-4 and TRBJ1-3; D uncertain. The CDR3 is 12 amino acids. The germline V and J ends were trimmed by 5 bases and 4 bases, with 6 bases remaining between them.

The chain carries TRBV21-1 and TRBJ1-4; the table names TRBD1, a call not compared with the DNA. TRBV21-1 is annotated as a pseudogene. CDR3 length: 19 amino acids. CDR3 loop: CASSLRGVRDTRTNEKLFF. The CDR3 region has the DNA TGTGCCAGCAGCTTAAGAGGGGTCCGGGACACCCGAACTAATGAAAAACTGTTTTTT.

The chain uses TRBV18 and TRBJ1-1; D is undetermined. The V end was cut by 3 bases, the J end by 4 bases, with 15 bases between. The CDR3 loop spans 15 amino acids. Germline V gives CDR1 KGHSH, CDR2 LQKENI. The CDR3 DNA is TGTGCCAGCTCACCCCCCCTGGGCAGTACCACTGAAGCTTTCTTT. Translated: CASSPPLGSTTEAFF.

DNA for the CDR3: TGTGCCAGCACCACAGGGGGCTACGAGCAGTACTTC. It is translated as CASTTGGYEQYF. This chain joins TRBV2 and TRBJ2-7, with 8 nucleotides matching TRBD1. V shed 7 bases, J shed 3 bases, and the junction held 2 bases outside the gene matches. The CDR3 is 12 residues long. Germline V gene sequence: CDR1 SNHLY, CDR2 FYNNEI.

This chain joins TRBV15 and TRBJ1-1; TRBD1 might be the D (6 bases). With 3 bases removed from V and 3 bases from J, the gap between germline ends came to 8 bases. This CDR3 comprises 13 residues. The germline CDR1 and CDR2 sequences are LNHNV and YYDKDF (reference sequence). CDR3 sequence (DNA): TGTGCCACCAGCAGCTACAGGGACACTGAAGCTTTCTTT. Translated, it gives CATSSYRDTEAFF.

The CDR3 spells CSVLGDRGTYEQYF. The CDR3 nucleotides read TGCAGCGTCCTTGGGGACAGGGGCACCTACGAGCAGTACTTC. The chain is built from TRBV29-1 and TRBJ2-7; TRBD1 agrees at 10 bases. The CDR3 consists of 14 residues. Germline V gives CDR1 SQVTM, CDR2 ANQGSEA. V dropped 6 bases and J dropped 2; count of bases not matched to a gene: 7.

In this sample, this clone turned up a few times. The V and J genes are TRBV3-1 (or the pseudogene TRBV3-2) and TRBJ1-4; tentative D call: TRBD1 (5 bases). The V gene lost 0 bases and the J gene lost 7 bases, with 18 bases spanning the gap. The V gene's germline CDR1 is LGHDT and CDR2 YNNKEL (reference sequence). This CDR3 contains 17 residues. The CDR3 DNA follows: TGTGCCAGCAGCCAAGATCTTCGCCCCGGGGGGAGTGAAAAACTGTTTTTT. Protein: CASSQDLRPGGSEKLFF.

This clone showed up just a few times. The rearrangement uses TRBV18 and TRBJ1-3; D is undetermined. The CDR3 extends over 15 amino acids. Between the trimmed V and J ends, which lost 2 bases and 1 base, there was a span of 9 bases. Germline loops: CDR1 KGHSH, CDR2 LQKENI. The CDR3 loop is CASSPREGSGNTIYF. The CDR3 DNA reads TGTGCCAGCTCACCAAGGGAGGGTTCTGGAAACACCATATATTTT.